This is a list of T cell receptor beta chains from one sample in a study of human T cells and chemical hapten exposure. From the RACE reads, TCRdb called clonotypes with MiXCR, one entry per CDR3 protein. The table shows 80,000 to 95,000 distinct CDR3 sequences, with 11% occurring only once. Here the sequenced sample was whole blood, taken in connection with sensitization to the hapten diphenylcyclopropenone (DPC). Every receptor here comes from a man younger than 35 with alopecia areata. Some clones in this sample may be carry-over from other donors' samples. Both conserved end residues are part of each CDR3. The D gene is left open where the match is weak. Part of the rows lack a size; the others show once, few, many or a class for expanded clones.

V	J	size	D	DNA	CDR3
TRBV27	TRBJ1-4	few	-	TGTGCCAGCAGTTTGGGCGGCACCGCGGGCGAAAAACTGTTTTTT	CASSLGGTAGEKLFF
TRBV6-5	TRBJ1-6	many	-	TGTGCCAGCAGTTACTCGCCACAGCTCCTCTCACCCCTCCACTTT	CASSYSPQLLSPLHF
TRBV20-1	TRBJ2-1	few	TRBD1	TGCAGTGCTGGGACAGGGTACTACAATGAGCAGTTCTTC	CSAGTGYYNEQFF
TRBV7-2	TRBJ1-2	few	TRBD1	TGTGCCAGCAGCCTAAGACAGGGGGCTAACTATGGCTACACCTTC	CASSLRQGANYGYTF
TRBV2	TRBJ2-5	-	TRBD2	TGTGCCAGCCCCCGCGGGGGGCTCCAAGAGACCCAGTACTTC	CASPRGGLQETQYF
TRBV4-1	TRBJ1-2	many	-	TGCGCCAGCAGCCAAGGAGCGTCCGTGAGGGATGGCTACACCTTC	CASSQGASVRDGYTF
TRBV20-1	TRBJ2-7	few	-	TGCAGTGCTGGACGGCGGCAGGATAGGGCCGAGCAGTACTTC	CSAGRRQDRAEQYF
TRBV19	TRBJ1-2	-	-	TGTGCCAGTAGTTCCCAAGTGGGGGACTATGGCTACACCTTC	CASSSQVGDYGYTF
TRBV2	TRBJ2-5	-	-	TGTGCCAGCAGTATCAACCTCGGAGAGACCCAGTACTTC	CASSINLGETQYF
TRBV7-9	TRBJ2-1	many	-	TGTGCCAGCAGCTCCAAAAAGGGATCGGGTGAGCAGTTCTTC	CASSSKKGSGEQFF
TRBV4-3	TRBJ2-7	few	-	TGCGCCAGCAGCCAAGAAGTAGTCCGAACCTACGAGCAGTACTTC	CASSQEVVRTYEQYF
TRBV6-5	TRBJ1-2	many	-	TGTGCCAGCAGTCGCTTGGACAGCAACTATGGCTACACCTTC	CASSRLDSNYGYTF
TRBV9	TRBJ2-1	many	-	TGTGCCAGCAGCGACACGTACAATGAGCAGTTCTTC	CASSDTYNEQFF
TRBV29-1	TRBJ2-1	few	TRBD1	TGCAGCGTCGCATGGAACAGGGGCTATGAGCAGTTCTTC	CSVAWNRGYEQFF
TRBV15	TRBJ1-1	many	-	TGTGCCACCAGCCCAGATGGAGGAGACCCCACTGAAGCTTTCTTT	CATSPDGGDPTEAFF
TRBV7-2	TRBJ1-2	many	-	TGTGCCAGCAGACTTGAAGAACCCGAGTATGGCTACACCTTC	CASRLEEPEYGYTF
TRBV5-1	TRBJ2-7	-	-	TGCGCCAGCAGCTTAGACAATTACGAGCAGTACTTC	CASSLDNYEQYF
TRBV5-1	TRBJ2-3	few	TRBD2	TGCGCCAGCAGCTTGACTAGCGGGGCCTCCACAGATACGCAGTATTTT	CASSLTSGASTDTQYF
TRBV28	TRBJ2-5	-	TRBD2	TGTGCCAGCAGTTTCCGGGACGGGGGGCAAGAGACCCAGTACTTC	CASSFRDGGQETQYF
TRBV12-3/TRBV12-4	TRBJ2-1	few	-	TGTGCCAGCAGTTTGCTGGGTCACAATGAGCAGTTCTTC	CASSLLGHNEQFF
TRBV7-2	TRBJ2-2	few	-	TGTGCCAGCAGCTCCATCGGAGTGAGGGGGGCAAGCACCGGGGAGCTGTTTTTT	CASSSIGVRGASTGELFF
TRBV7-2	TRBJ2-1	many	TRBD1	TGTGCCAGCAGCCTTACCCTTTTAAGGACAGGGGCTTCAATCTACAATGAGCAGTTCTTC	CASSLTLLRTGASIYNEQFF
TRBV18	TRBJ2-5	-	-	TGTGCCAGCTCACCACGTGTGGGGGTAGTCGGAGAGACCCAGTACTTC	CASSPRVGVVGETQYF
TRBV7-2	TRBJ1-2	many	-	TGTGCCAGCAGCTTAGACAGTAATGGCTACACCTTC	CASSLDSNGYTF
TRBV10-1	TRBJ2-1	-	-	TGCGCCAGCAGTGACCGTAGGAATGAGCAGTTCTTC	CASSDRRNEQFF
TRBV21-1	TRBJ2-3	-	-	TGTGCCGGGTTCAGGGGTGGCACAGATACGCAGTATTTT	CAGFRGGTDTQYF
TRBV6-2/TRBV6-3	TRBJ2-2	few	-	TGTGCCAGCAGTTACATGGGGGGCGTGGACACCGGGGAGCTGTTTTTT	CASSYMGGVDTGELFF
TRBV4-3	TRBJ2-1	few	TRBD2	TGCGCCAGCAGCCCGGAAGGGCTAGCGGGGGACAATGAGCAGTTCTTC	CASSPEGLAGDNEQFF
TRBV7-9	TRBJ2-3	many	-	TGTGCCAGCCGAAAAGACACCAGCACAGATACGCAGTATTTT	CASRKDTSTDTQYF
TRBV3-1	TRBJ1-2	few	TRBD1	TGTGCCAGCAGCCTAGAGAAGGGGGCGGGTGGCTACACCTTC	CASSLEKGAGGYTF
TRBV28	TRBJ2-2	few	-	TGTGCCAGCAGAAGGGCGGACACCGGGGAGCTGTTTTTT	CASRRADTGELFF
TRBV7-9	TRBJ2-3	few	-	TGTGCCAGCAGCTCTCGGGACCTTAGCAGATGGGGTACGCAGTATTTT	CASSSRDLSRWGTQYF
TRBV6-2/TRBV6-3	TRBJ2-5	many	-	TGTGCCACCTCGTGGGGCCGTTCGGAGACCCAGTACTTC	CATSWGRSETQYF
TRBV9	TRBJ1-1	many	-	TGTGCCAGCAGCGTAGCAGGGGTGAACACTGAAGCTTTCTTT	CASSVAGVNTEAFF
TRBV7-3	TRBJ1-1	few	-	TGTGCCAGCAGCTTAACTTCGAACACTGAAGCTTTCTTT	CASSLTSNTEAFF
TRBV15	TRBJ2-3	-	-	TGTGCCACCAGCAGAGACACAGATACGCAGTATTTT	CATSRDTDTQYF
TRBV5-1	TRBJ2-2	-	-	TGCGCCAGCAGCGTTGCAACGAACACCGGGGAGCTGTTTTTT	CASSVATNTGELFF
TRBV11-2	TRBJ2-5	few	-	TGTGCCAGCAGCTTAGGTACGGGTTTGGAAGAGACCCAGTACTTC	CASSLGTGLEETQYF
TRBV18	TRBJ1-6	many	-	TGTGCCAGCTCCCCACCCGATTCACCCCTCCACTTT	CASSPPDSPLHF
TRBV28	TRBJ2-5	many	-	TGTGCCAGCAGTTACAGGGTGGTGGGCCAAGAGACCCAGTACTTC	CASSYRVVGQETQYF
TRBV7-3	TRBJ2-2	few	-	TGTGCCAGCAGCTTACCGGGCCAACCCGCGAACACCGGGGAGCTGTTTTTT	CASSLPGQPANTGELFF
TRBV6-2/TRBV6-3	TRBJ1-2	-	-	TGTGCCAGCAGTTACGAGGCAGCGAACTATGGCTACACCTTC	CASSYEAANYGYTF
TRBV7-3	TRBJ1-5	many	TRBD1	TGTGCCAGCAGCCCCCCCCGGGACAGGGATCAGCCCCAGCATTTT	CASSPPRDRDQPQHF
TRBV12-3/TRBV12-4	TRBJ1-1	many	-	TGTGCCAGCAGCCGGCGTGAGAACACTGAAGCTTTCTTT	CASSRRENTEAFF
TRBV9	TRBJ1-1	-	-	TGTGCCAGCAGCGTGTCAGAGGTGACTGAAGCTTTCTTT	CASSVSEVTEAFF
TRBV28	TRBJ1-2	few	-	TGTGCCAGCAGGGGCTACCTTCTCTATGGCTACACCTTC	CASRGYLLYGYTF
TRBV11-1	TRBJ2-3	few	-	TGTGCCAGCAGCTTAAGGGGGGCAGGGGACTACACAGATACGCAGTATTTT	CASSLRGAGDYTDTQYF
TRBV27	TRBJ1-2	-	TRBD1	TGTGCCAGCAGTTCAACTATTACCGGGACAGGTGTACATGGCTACACCTTC	CASSSTITGTGVHGYTF
TRBV29-1	TRBJ1-1	many	-	TGCAGCGTTGATGAGAGCCCTGAGGTCACTGAAGCTTTCTTT	CSVDESPEVTEAFF
TRBV9	TRBJ2-5	many	-	TGTGCCAGCAGCGTAGCTGGCAGGGGTGTAGAGACCCAGTACTTC	CASSVAGRGVETQYF
TRBV4-3	TRBJ1-5	-	-	TGCGCCAGCAGCCAAGTATGGAATAGCAATCAGCCCCAGCATTTT	CASSQVWNSNQPQHF